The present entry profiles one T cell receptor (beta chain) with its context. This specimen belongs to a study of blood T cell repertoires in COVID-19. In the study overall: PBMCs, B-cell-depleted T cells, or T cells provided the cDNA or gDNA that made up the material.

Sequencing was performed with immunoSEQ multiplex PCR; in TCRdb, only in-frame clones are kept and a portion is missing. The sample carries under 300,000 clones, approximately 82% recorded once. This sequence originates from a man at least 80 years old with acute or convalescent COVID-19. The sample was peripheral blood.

In DNA, the CDR3 is TGCGCCAGCACCCGGGACAGGTATGCTGGGGAGCAGTACTTC. Translated, it gives CASTRDRYAGEQYF. The chain uses TRBV5-1 and TRBJ2-7, with TRBD1 matching 8 bases. V lost 6 bases and J lost 7; bases outside the gene matches: 12. CDR3 length: 14 amino acids. Germline CDR1 SGHRS, CDR2 YFSETQ.